A single sample gave rise to the 23 T cell receptor beta chains below, sequenced in a study of T cell repertoires in cytomegalovirus infection (dated by TCRdb to about 2019). The treatment or condition label on this specimen signifies: in vitro stimulation with specific CMV peptide epitopes to enrich CMV-specific T cells. For sequencing, an Illumina HiSeq 1500 was employed. TCRdb ran its own pipeline on the public reads, namely fastp trimming at Q25 and MiXCR clone calling, and kept in-frame beta chains. Rows are unified per CDR3 protein, each entry keeping the most common DNA and genes. Here the sample has about 890,000 distinct CDR3 sequences; 31% occur a single time. The ten largest account for roughly 12% of the sample. The antigens of these receptors remain unknown. Specimen: cultured CD8+ T cells from PBMCs, collected from culture after CMV antigen stimulation. The receptors stem from a human donor in good health (CMV status not recorded). Some clones in this sample may be carry-over from other donors' samples.

A word on this clonotype: At one boundary the junction diverges from the germline segment, which might be a read error. The chain recombines TRBV13 with TRBJ2-6; 10 bases are shared with TRBD1. Germline V gene lookup returns CDR1 PRHDT and CDR2 FYEKMQ (reference sequence). The CDR3 consists of 17 residues. Written as DNA, the CDR3 is TGTGTCAGCAGCGGAGGACAGGGGGGCTCTGGGGCCAACGTCCTGACTTTC. This gives the protein CVSSGGQGGSGANVLTF.

This clonotype was observed a few times. This chain links TRBV7-9 with TRBJ1-3; D is uncertain. Trimming removed 3 bases at V and 0 bases at J, with 9 bases between. Germline V lookup: CDR1 SEHNR, CDR2 FQNEAQ (reference sequence). The CDR3 is 15 amino acids. The CDR3 is CASSFIVDSGNTIYF. Written as DNA, the CDR3 is TGTGCCAGCAGCTTCATTGTGGACTCTGGAAACACCATATATTTT.

This chain uses TRBV4-1 with TRBJ1-1, with 9 bases aligning to TRBD1. V gave up 1 base and J gave up 4 bases; unmatched junction bases: 4. The germline V gene has CDR1 MGHRA and CDR2 YSYEKL. CDR3 length: 15 residues. The CDR3 region has the DNA TGCGCCAGCAGCCAAGCCGCGGACAGGGGCACTGAAGCTTTCTTT. This translates into CASSQAADRGTEAFF.

This clonotype was counted between two and nine times. This chain connects TRBV6-1 to TRBJ1-5; D is uncertain. V gave up 4 bases and J gave up 6 bases, with 7 bases separating them. Germline V gives CDR1 MNHNS, CDR2 SASEGT. There are 12 residues in the CDR3. The CDR3 sequence: CASSVGIQPQHF. The DNA of the CDR3 is TGTGCCAGCAGTGTAGGAATTCAGCCCCAGCATTTT.

This clonotype occurred many times. V usage is TRBV7-2 and J usage is TRBJ2-2, with D possibly TRBD2 on 5 matching bases. Germline values: CDR1 SGHTA, CDR2 FQGNSA. The CDR3 is made up of 15 amino acids. V gave up 2 bases and J gave up 4 bases, with 11 bases separating them. CDR3 residues: CASSLTGGSTGELFF. CDR3 bases: TGTGCCAGCAGCTTAACCGGTGGGAGCACCGGGGAGCTGTTTTTT.

In its sample, this clonotype was seen a few times. V is TRBV12-3 or TRBV12-4 and J is TRBJ1-5, with 7 bases matching TRBD1. V shed 5 bases and J 4 bases; nucleotides not matched to a gene: 5. This CDR3 is 14 amino acids long. CDR3 coding DNA: TGTGCCAGCAGTCAGACAGGGCGAAATCAGCCCCAGCATTTT. Encoded protein: CASSQTGRNQPQHF.

The chain couples TRBV6-5 to TRBJ2-4; D may correspond to TRBD1 or TRBD2 (5 bases each). The CDR3 is 13 residues long. V lost 0 bases and J lost 5, with 5 bases in between. CDR1 MNHEY and CDR2 SVGAGI come from the germline V gene. As DNA, the CDR3 is TGTGCCAGCAGTTACTCGGGACAAAACATTCAGTACTTC. Translation: CASSYSGQNIQYF.

The rearrangement uses TRBV18 and TRBJ2-3; TRBD2 aligns across 10 bases. Per germline, CDR1 KGHSH and CDR2 LQKENI. The CDR3 length is 16 residues. V lost 4 bases, J lost 2 bases, and 6 bases stayed unmatched. CDR3 amino acids: CASSLLAGVPTDTQYF. The DNA of the CDR3 is TGTGCCAGCTCACTCCTAGCGGGGGTTCCCACAGATACGCAGTATTTT.

V and J are TRBV6-2 or TRBV6-3 and TRBJ2-2; 8 nucleotides agree with TRBD1. Per germline, CDR1 MNHEY and CDR2 SVGEGT. The CDR3 contains 16 residues. The V and J ends lost 4 bases and 3 bases, in that order; junction bases with no gene match: 7. DNA for the CDR3: TGTGCCAGCAGTTTCATAGACAGGGGTTACACCGGGGAGCTGTTTTTT. It translates to CASSFIDRGYTGELFF.

The chain couples TRBV6-8 to TRBJ2-3; 7 bases map to TRBD1. CDR3 length: 16 residues. Germline V CDR1 and CDR2: MNHGY, SAAAGT. Trimming cost V 0 bases and J 1 base; bases outside gene matches: 4. CDR3 region: CASSYSGQPGTDTQYF. DNA of the CDR3: TGTGCCAGCAGTTACTCGGGACAGCCAGGCACAGATACGCAGTATTTT.

This sequence joins TRBV19 and TRBJ1-1; D is undetermined. Trimming shortened V by 3 bases and J by 0 bases, and 8 bases separated the two germline ends. Germline-derived CDR1 and CDR2 are LNHDA and SQIVND (reference sequence). The CDR3 is 14 amino acids. The CDR3, as DNA: TGTGCCAGTAGTATCCCCGGACTGAACACTGAAGCTTTCTTT. This sequence encodes CASSIPGLNTEAFF.

This rearrangement joins TRBV28 to TRBJ2-5; TRBD1 is a possible D gene (6 bases). Germline values: CDR1 MDHEN, CDR2 SYDVKM. The CDR3 loop spans 14 amino acids. Deletions cut 5 bases from V and 5 bases from J, with 15 bases between. The DNA for the CDR3 is TGTGCCAGCAGTCCCCGACAGGTTCGGGAGACCCAGTACTTC. This sequence encodes CASSPRQVRETQYF.

The rearrangement links TRBV19 to TRBJ2-7; no clear D. This CDR3 spans 13 amino acids. V was cut by 4 bases and J by 0 bases, with 7 bases left in between. Germline CDR1 is LNHDA and CDR2 is SQIVND (reference sequence). CDR3 region: CASSRQNSYEQYV. The CDR3 DNA is TGTGCCAGTAGTAGGCAGAACTCCTACGAGCAGTACGTC.

The V and J genes are TRBV27 and TRBJ1-1, with D possibly TRBD1 on 5 matching bases. This CDR3 is built from 16 residues. Germline V lookup: CDR1 MNHEY, CDR2 SMNVEV (reference sequence). V gave up 0 bases and J gave up 1 base, with 12 bases separating them. CDR3 bases: TGTGCCAGCAGTTTATCATCAGGGTACGGGAACACTGAAGCTTTCTTT. It translates to CASSLSSGYGNTEAFF.

This chain uses TRBV4-1 with TRBJ2-5, with unresolved D. The CDR3 loop spans 15 amino acids. The V end was cut by 0 bases, the J end by 3 bases, with 11 bases between. Germline V gives CDR1 MGHRA, CDR2 YSYEKL. The CDR3 nucleotides read TGCGCCAGCAGCCAAGAGCCCCTAGAAGAAGAGACCCAGTACTTC. Amino acids: CASSQEPLEEETQYF.

The rearrangement joins TRBV7-9 to TRBJ1-1; 10 bases line up with TRBD1. Trimming at V came to 8 bases and at J to 2 bases, leaving 14 bases not matched to a gene. In germline, CDR1 is SEHNR, CDR2 FQNEAQ (reference sequence). The CDR3 runs 17 residues. The CDR3 sequence is CASAGQGTGVVNTEAFF. The CDR3 DNA reads TGTGCCAGCGCGGGACAGGGGACCGGGGTCGTTAACACTGAAGCTTTCTTT.

This clonotype has ten or more counts. This chain connects TRBV7-9 to TRBJ2-7, with 9 bases that match TRBD1. V lost 5 bases to trimming and J lost 3 bases; unmatched junction nucleotides: 5. Per germline, CDR1 SEHNR and CDR2 FQNEAQ (reference sequence). The CDR3 consists of 14 residues. The CDR3 sequence is CASSHTGQGYEQYF. CDR3 bases: TGTGCCAGCAGCCACACGGGACAGGGCTACGAGCAGTACTTC.

This clonotype occurred a few times. The chain combines TRBV6-5 with TRBJ2-3; 9 positions agree with TRBD1. The CDR3 is 15 amino acids. From germline, CDR1 is MNHEY and CDR2 SVGAGI. Trimming at V came to 2 bases and at J to 7 bases, leaving 7 bases not matched to a gene. CDR3 region: CASSYNRGRENTQYF. For the CDR3, the DNA is TGTGCCAGCAGTTACAACAGGGGGCGCGAGAATACGCAGTATTTT.

The rearrangement uses TRBV9 and TRBJ2-7, with TRBD2 identical over 10 bases. The CDR3 is 14 residues long. Germline V gene sequence: CDR1 SGDLS, CDR2 YYNGEE. V shed 4 bases, J shed 5 bases, and the junction held 6 bases outside the gene matches. This CDR3 is CASSPGLAKNEQYV. The CDR3 coding sequence is TGTGCCAGCAGCCCGGGACTAGCGAAGAACGAGCAGTACGTC.

In its sample, this clonotype was seen a few times. The V and J genes are TRBV20-1 and TRBJ1-5; the match to TRBD1 covers 8 bases. CDR1 and CDR2 (germline): DFQATT, SNEGSKA (reference sequence). V lost 6 bases and J lost 5; bases outside the gene matches: 6. This CDR3 has 13 residues. The CDR3 here is CSARTGSDQPQHF. The CDR3 region has the DNA TGCAGTGCAAGGACAGGGTCTGATCAGCCCCAGCATTTT.

This clonotype was observed a handful of times. The rearrangement links TRBV7-9 to TRBJ2-5, with 7 bases matching TRBD1. The ends lost 5 bases at V and 3 bases at J; junction bases unmatched: 15. This CDR3 region has 17 residues. Germline V lookup: CDR1 SEHNR, CDR2 FQNEAQ (reference sequence). CDR3 loop: CASSPDRTPIEEETQYF. The CDR3, as DNA: TGTGCCAGCAGCCCGGACAGGACGCCTATAGAAGAAGAGACCCAGTACTTC.

This clonotype was picked up a small number of times. V gene TRBV6-6 combines with J gene TRBJ2-5; no firm D call. V was clipped by 0 bases and J by 3 bases, with 5 bases between them. Germline values: CDR1 MNHNY, CDR2 SVGAGI (reference sequence). CDR3 length: 13 amino acids. CDR3 nucleotides: TGTGCCAGCAGTTACTCGACCAAAGAGACCCAGTACTTC. Translated, it gives CASSYSTKETQYF.

Points on this clonotype: This clone may be a read error of a much larger clone one base away. The rearrangement uses TRBV7-2 and TRBJ2-2; TRBD1 might be the D (5 bases). Trimming cost V 7 bases and J 2 bases, with 14 bases left between them. From germline, CDR1 is SGHTA and CDR2 FQGNSA. This CDR3 has 15 residues. The CDR3 is CASIFYRRNTGELFF. The CDR3 nucleotides read TGTGCCAGCATCTTCTACAGGAGAAACACCGGGGAGCTGTTTTTT.